The clone carrying this T cell receptor beta chain has only one observation. Germline CDR1 MNHEY, CDR2 SVGAGI. The CDR3 extends over 15 amino acids. The J segment lost 7 bases and the V segment lost 7 bases, leaving 10 bases of the junction unmatched. The data originate from a study of blood T cell repertoires in COVID-19. Study context: The United States, Italy and Spain were the sources of the acute and convalescent COVID-19 samples. PBMCs, B-cell-depleted T cells, or T cells were the source of the cDNA or gDNA that made up the material.

Per the authors' pipeline: Nucleated cell counts were estimated from reference gene primer amplification. Clones were sequenced by immunoSEQ multiplex PCR, and TCRdb holds only the in-frame ones, with some missing. V, J and clone size reflect that table, while D and trimming were determined from the DNA. Of 250,000 to 400,000 clones in the sample, 90% were seen once. The origin of this receptor is a woman aged 25 to 45 with COVID-19, enrolled during active disease. The V gene is TRBV6-5, the J gene TRBJ1-5; 10 bases map to TRBD1. The source material was peripheral blood. CDR3 in amino acids: CASTSTGGVSQPQHF. The CDR3 DNA reads TGTGCCAGCACATCGACAGGGGGCGTCAGCCAGCCCCAGCATTTT.